This section outlines one T cell receptor (beta chain) sequence together with its context. Its specificity is not known. The TCRbeta library incorporated unique molecular identifiers. TCRdb ran MiXCR on the PCR reads and lists one entry per CDR3 protein. Here the sample spans 550,000 to 600,000 distinct CDR3 sequences, about 23% being singletons. The sample belongs to a study of T-cell reconstitution after alpha-beta-depleted transplantation in children. The V gene lost 0 bases and the J gene lost 7 bases, with 11 bases spanning the gap. CDR1 and CDR2 (germline): SGDLS, YYNGEE. This CDR3 comprises 14 residues. General study results and limits: Diversity of TCRbeta at day 60 was high in some patients, arising from surviving recipient T cells and thymic progenitors. At one year after transplant, newly produced T cells mostly accounted for T-cell counts and diversity. Several hundred expanded graft clones reportedly were the source of alpha-beta T cells about two months after transplant.

The V call is TRBV9, the J call TRBJ2-1; D possibly corresponds to TRBD2 (6 bases). This TCR was sampled from a boy younger than two who had a stem cell transplant for acute myeloid leukemia, so the T cells may come from the graft donor. The sequencing used PBMCs, mostly from graft donor cells, collected 360 days after TCRalphabeta/CD19-depleted stem cell transplant. CDR3 bases: TGTGCCAGCAGCGTAGGGGGACTCGAAAATGAGCAGTTCTTC. This gives the protein CASSVGGLENEQFF.